These 5 T cell receptor beta chains originate from one sample sequenced in a study of blood T cell repertoires in COVID-19. Generated by immunoSEQ multiplex PCR, the TCRdb table keeps only in-frame clones and is missing some. The data contain some 250,000 clones, about 87% of them singletons. The sample comprised peripheral blood. Source of these receptors: a woman aged 55 to 70 with COVID-19, enrolled during active disease.

In its sample, this clone was seen once. This chain joins TRBV5-6 and TRBJ2-1, with TRBD2 matching over 9 bases. The CDR3 extends over 19 amino acids. Germline values: CDR1 SGHDT, CDR2 YYEEEE. Unmatched junction bases numbered 12, after V lost 2 bases and J lost 0 bases. CDR3 DNA: TGTGCCAGCAGCTTCGATGCAGCGGGAGGACCCCCCTCCTACAATGAGCAGTTCTTC. The encoded protein is CASSFDAAGGPPSYNEQFF.

The chain joins TRBV28 to TRBJ2-2; 10 bases are shared with TRBD2. The V segment lost 6 bases and the J segment 5 bases; nucleotides outside the gene matches: 15. The CDR3 is made up of 18 amino acids. Per the germline V gene, CDR1 is MDHEN and CDR2 is SYDVKM. The CDR3 reads CASRPRASGRMVTGELFF. The CDR3 coding sequence is TGTGCCAGCAGACCACGGGCTAGCGGGAGAATGGTTACCGGGGAGCTGTTTTTT.

The rearrangement links TRBV28 to TRBJ1-2; weak D call: TRBD1 (5 bases). This CDR3 region has 12 residues. Trimming cost V 4 bases and J 7 bases, with 10 bases left between them. From germline, CDR1 is MDHEN and CDR2 SYDVKM. The CDR3 DNA sequence: TGTGCCAGCAGTTCGTACAGGACTGGCTACACCTTC. It translates to CASSSYRTGYTF.

The genes are TRBV30 and TRBJ2-4; a weak D match, TRBD1 (5 bases). V was clipped by 4 bases and J by 1 base, with 11 bases between them. The germline CDR1 and CDR2 sequences are GTSNPN and SVGIG (reference sequence). The CDR3 covers 14 residues. The CDR3 DNA reads as TGTGCCTGGACTCCTCCAGGGGCCAAAAACATTCAGTACTTC. As protein: CAWTPPGAKNIQYF.

This chain links TRBV12-5 with TRBJ1-1; 7 bases map to TRBD1. CDR3 size: 12 residues. Germline lookup yields CDR1 LGHNT and CDR2 FRNRAP. J gave up 7 bases and V 6 bases, and 5 bases lay outside the gene matches. DNA for the CDR3: TGTGCTAGTGGGGCATGGACAGGTGAAGCTTTCTTT. This encodes CASGAWTGEAFF.